The sample holds a few counts of the clone carrying this TCR beta chain. Its antigen is still unknown. This entry belongs to a study of T cells in Graves' hyperthyroidism and ophthalmopathy. Study context: At initial diagnosis, before any treatment had begun, peripheral blood was obtained.

Study findings and constraints: Expanded thyroid clonotypes (above 0.001) were mostly also found in blood. Progression to ophthalmopathy was predicted a median of about six months early.

Germline CDR1 reads DFQATT; CDR2 reads SNEGSKA (reference sequence). The V end was cut by 3 bases, the J end by 0 bases, with 15 bases between. This CDR3 is 16 amino acids long. There were TCR beta CDR3 regions amplified from RNA transcripts. Researchers ran a first-round RT-PCR on the TCR CDR3 using the HTBI primer set. Each CDR3 protein gets one entry after TCRdb re-called the multiplex PCR reads with MiXCR. The sample has about 410,000 distinct CDR3 sequences; under 15% are singletons. Clinicians diagnosed patients from clinical symptoms, serum thyroxine and TRAb, thyroid ultrasound and orbital computed tomography.

Sequencing was carried out using blood. The chain couples TRBV20-1 to TRBJ1-3; possible D gene TRBD1, 5 bases. This clonotype originated in a man between 18 and 29 years old with Graves' ophthalmopathy. CDR3 sequence: CSASPAGSVSGNTIYF. The CDR3 region has the DNA TGCAGTGCTAGCCCGGCAGGGTCGGTCTCTGGAAACACCATATATTTT.